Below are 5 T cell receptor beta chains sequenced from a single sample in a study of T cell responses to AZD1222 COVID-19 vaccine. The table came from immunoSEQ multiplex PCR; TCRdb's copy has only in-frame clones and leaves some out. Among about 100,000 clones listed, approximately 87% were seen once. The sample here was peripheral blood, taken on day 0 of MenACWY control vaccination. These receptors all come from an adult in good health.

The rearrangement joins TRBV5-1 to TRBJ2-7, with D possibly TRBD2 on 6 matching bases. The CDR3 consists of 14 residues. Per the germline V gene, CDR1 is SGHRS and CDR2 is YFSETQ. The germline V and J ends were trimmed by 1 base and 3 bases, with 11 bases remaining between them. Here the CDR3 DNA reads TGCGCCAGCAGCTTGAGGAGGGGCAACTACGAGCAGTACTTC. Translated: CASSLRRGNYEQYF.

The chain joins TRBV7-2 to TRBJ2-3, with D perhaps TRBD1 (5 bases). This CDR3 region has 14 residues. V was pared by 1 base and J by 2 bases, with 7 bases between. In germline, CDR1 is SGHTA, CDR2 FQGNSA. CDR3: CASSLDRNTDTQYF. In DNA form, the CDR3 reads TGTGCCAGCAGCTTAGACAGGAACACAGATACGCAGTATTTT.

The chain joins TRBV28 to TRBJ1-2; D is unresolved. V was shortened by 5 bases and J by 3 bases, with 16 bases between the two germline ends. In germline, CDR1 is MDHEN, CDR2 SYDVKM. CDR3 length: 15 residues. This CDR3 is CASSNHSPQDYGYTF. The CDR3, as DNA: TGTGCCAGCAGTAACCACAGCCCCCAAGACTATGGCTACACCTTC.

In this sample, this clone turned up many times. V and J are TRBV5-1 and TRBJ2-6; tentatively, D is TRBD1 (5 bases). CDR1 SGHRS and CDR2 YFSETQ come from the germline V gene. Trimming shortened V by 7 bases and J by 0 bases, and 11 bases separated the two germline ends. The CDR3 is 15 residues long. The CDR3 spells CASSIQDSGANVLTF. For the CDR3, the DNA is TGCGCCAGCTCGATACAGGACTCTGGGGCCAACGTCCTGACTTTC.

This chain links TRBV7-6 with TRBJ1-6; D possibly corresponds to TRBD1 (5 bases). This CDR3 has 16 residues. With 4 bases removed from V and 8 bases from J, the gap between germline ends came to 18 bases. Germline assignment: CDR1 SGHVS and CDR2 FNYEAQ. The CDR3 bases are TGTGCCAGCAGCTCCCTAGGACGGGACGTAGATTCACCCCTCCACTTT. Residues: CASSSLGRDVDSPLHF. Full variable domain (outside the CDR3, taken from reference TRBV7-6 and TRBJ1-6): GAGVSQSPRYKVTKRGQDVALRCDPISGHVSLYWYRQALGQGPEFLTYFNYEAQQDKSGLPNDRFSAERPEGSISTLTIQRTEQRDSAMYRCASSSLGRDVDSPLHFGNGTRLTVT.